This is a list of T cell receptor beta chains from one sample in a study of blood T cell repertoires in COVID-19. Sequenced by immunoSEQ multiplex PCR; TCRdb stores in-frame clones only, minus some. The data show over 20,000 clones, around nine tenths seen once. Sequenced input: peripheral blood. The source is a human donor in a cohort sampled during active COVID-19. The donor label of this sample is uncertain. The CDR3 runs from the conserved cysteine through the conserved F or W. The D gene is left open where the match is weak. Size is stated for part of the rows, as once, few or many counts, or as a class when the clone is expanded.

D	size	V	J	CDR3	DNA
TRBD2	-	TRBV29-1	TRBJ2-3	CSVDPAGSTDTQYF	TGCAGCGTTGACCCAGCGGGAAGCACAGATACGCAGTATTTT
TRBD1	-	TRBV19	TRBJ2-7	CASSLPGQGYEQYF	TGTGCCAGTAGTCTTCCGGGACAGGGGTACGAGCAGTACTTC
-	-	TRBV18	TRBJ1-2	CASSPTQAANYGYTF	TGTGCCAGCTCACCAACACAGGCAGCTAACTATGGCTACACCTTC
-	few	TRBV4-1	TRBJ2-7	CASSQDEASYEQYF	TGCGCCAGCAGCCAAGATGAGGCCTCCTACGAGCAGTACTTC
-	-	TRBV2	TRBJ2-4	CASSGSSGHEYF	TGTGCCAGCAGTGGGAGTTCGGGACATGAGTACTTC
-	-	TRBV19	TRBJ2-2	CASRTQGRTGELFF	TGTGCCAGTAGAACACAGGGACGGACCGGGGAGCTGTTTTTT
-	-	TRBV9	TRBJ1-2	CASSVAPSEGLSNYGYTF	TGTGCCAGCAGCGTAGCCCCATCAGAGGGCCTATCTAACTATGGCTACACCTTC
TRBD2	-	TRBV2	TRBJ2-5	CASKPGLAGVGETQYF	TGTGCCAGTAAGCCGGGACTAGCGGGAGTGGGTGAGACCCAGTACTTC
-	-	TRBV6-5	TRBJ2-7	CASSNNRAYEQYF	TGTGCCAGCAGTAATAACCGGGCCTACGAGCAGTACTTC
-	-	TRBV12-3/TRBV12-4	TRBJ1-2	CASSSGFNYGYTF	TGTGCCAGCAGTTCGGGTTTTAACTATGGCTACACCTTC
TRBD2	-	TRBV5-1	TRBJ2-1	CASSPQGSGSGNEQFF	TGCGCCAGCAGCCCCCAGGGAAGCGGGAGTGGGAATGAGCAGTTCTTC
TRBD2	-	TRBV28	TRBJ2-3	CASSSAGGRTDTQYF	TGTGCCAGCAGTTCCGCGGGAGGTAGGACAGATACGCAGTATTTT
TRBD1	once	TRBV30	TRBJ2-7	CAWSVTGGRGEQYF	TGTGCCTGGAGTGTTACAGGGGGCCGAGGCGAGCAGTACTTC
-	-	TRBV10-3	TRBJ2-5	CAAGAQETQYF	TGTGCCGCGGGCGCTCAAGAGACCCAGTACTTC
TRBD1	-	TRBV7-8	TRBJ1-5	CASSQDRTHQPQHF	TGTGCCAGCAGTCAGGACAGGACCCATCAGCCCCAGCATTTT
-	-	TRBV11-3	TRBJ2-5	CASSLAETQYF	TGTGCCAGCAGCTTAGCTGAGACCCAGTACTTC
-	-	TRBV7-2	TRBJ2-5	CASSQDMTWTQYF	TGTGCCAGCAGCCAAGACATGACGTGGACCCAGTACTTC
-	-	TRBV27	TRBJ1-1	CASSPQGREAFF	TGTGCCAGCAGCCCCCAGGGGCGTGAAGCTTTCTTT
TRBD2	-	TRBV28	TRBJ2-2	CASSFVRGANTGELFF	TGTGCCAGCAGTTTTGTCCGGGGGGCGAACACCGGGGAGCTGTTTTTT
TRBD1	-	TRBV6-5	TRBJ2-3	CASSYRTGSLGDTQYF	TGTGCCAGCAGTTATCGGACAGGGTCGCTGGGAGATACGCAGTATTTT
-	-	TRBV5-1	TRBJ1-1	CASSLFSGEEAFF	TGCGCCAGCAGCTTGTTCTCAGGGGAGGAAGCTTTCTTT
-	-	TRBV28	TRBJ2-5	CASSLFKRLWETQYF	TGTGCCAGCAGTTTATTTAAGCGATTATGGGAGACCCAGTACTTC
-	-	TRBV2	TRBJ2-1	CASRTTSSNEQFF	TGTGCCAGCAGGACGACTAGTAGCAATGAGCAGTTCTTC
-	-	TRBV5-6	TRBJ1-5	CASSGGGDQPQHF	TGTGCCAGCAGCGGGGGAGGAGATCAGCCCCAGCATTTT
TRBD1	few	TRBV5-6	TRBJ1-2	CASSESRDRGLSGYTF	TGTGCCAGCAGCGAATCCCGGGACAGGGGGCTGTCTGGCTACACCTTC
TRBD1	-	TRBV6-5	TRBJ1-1	CASGQGTEAFF	TGTGCCAGCGGACAGGGGACTGAAGCTTTCTTT
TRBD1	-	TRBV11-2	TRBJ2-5	CASSPRDSYQETQYF	TGTGCCAGCAGCCCCCGGGACAGCTACCAAGAGACCCAGTACTTC
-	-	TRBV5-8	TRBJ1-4	CASSVGTYKEKLFF	TGTGCCAGCAGCGTCGGGACATATAAGGAAAAACTGTTTTTT
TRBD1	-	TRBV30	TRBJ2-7	CAWMDRGYEQYF	TGTGCCTGGATGGACAGGGGATACGAGCAGTACTTC
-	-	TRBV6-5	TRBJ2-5	CASSYQIQETQYF	TGTGCCAGCAGTTATCAGATCCAAGAGACCCAGTACTTC
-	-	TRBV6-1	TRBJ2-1	CASSEWQQFF	TGTGCCAGCAGTGAGTGGCAGCAGTTCTTC
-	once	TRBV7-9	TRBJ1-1	CASSFVEGNTEAFF	TGTGCCAGCAGCTTTGTCGAGGGGAACACTGAAGCTTTCTTT
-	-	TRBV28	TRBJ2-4	CASSLGGIGAKNIQYF	TGTGCCAGCAGTTTAGGAGGGATAGGCGCCAAAAACATTCAGTACTTC
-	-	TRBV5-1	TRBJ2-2	CASSVWSEPTGELFF	TGCGCCAGCAGCGTATGGTCAGAACCGACCGGGGAGCTGTTTTTT
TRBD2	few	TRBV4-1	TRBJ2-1	CASSPGPLAGVDEQFF	TGCGCCAGCAGCCCGGGTCCTCTAGCGGGAGTCGATGAGCAGTTCTTC
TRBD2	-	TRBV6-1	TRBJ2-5	CASSEREGRETQYF	TGTGCCAGCAGTGAGAGGGAGGGAAGAGAGACCCAGTACTTC
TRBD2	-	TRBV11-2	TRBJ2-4	CASSLVAGLGSIQYF	TGTGCCAGCAGCTTAGTGGCGGGACTAGGGAGCATTCAGTACTTC
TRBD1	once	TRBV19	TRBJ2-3	CASSTTGTGLDTQYF	TGTGCCAGTAGTACGACCGGGACAGGCTTAGATACGCAGTATTTT
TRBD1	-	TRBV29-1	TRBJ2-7	CSVAPTGAYEQYF	TGCAGCGTTGCCCCGACAGGGGCCTACGAGCAGTACTTC
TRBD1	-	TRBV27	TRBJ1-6	CASRSTGSGGNSPLHF	TGTGCCAGCCGTTCGACAGGGTCTGGGGGAAATTCACCCCTCCACTTT
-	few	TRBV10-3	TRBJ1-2	CATKIGLLANYGYTF	TGTGCCACGAAAATAGGACTCCTAGCTAACTATGGCTACACCTTC
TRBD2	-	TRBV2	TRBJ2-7	CASSSGLADYEQYF	TGTGCCAGCAGCTCGGGACTAGCGGACTACGAGCAGTACTTC
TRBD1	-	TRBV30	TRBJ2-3	CAWSRDRGGTDTQYF	TGTGCCTGGAGTAGGGACAGGGGAGGCACAGATACGCAGTATTTT
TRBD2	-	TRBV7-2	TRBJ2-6	CASSYLGLAGGTLTF	TGTGCCAGCAGCTACCTAGGACTAGCGGGAGGTACCCTGACTTTC
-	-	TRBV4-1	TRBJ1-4	CASSQKTGGVGTAGEKLFF	TGCGCCAGCAGCCAAAAGACCGGGGGGGTAGGAACCGCTGGGGAAAAACTGTTTTTT
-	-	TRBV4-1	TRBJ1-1	CASSQGPAGANTEAFF	TGCGCCAGCAGCCAGGGACCCGCAGGGGCTAACACTGAAGCTTTCTTT
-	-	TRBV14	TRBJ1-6	CASSGSRRSSYNSPLHF	TGTGCCAGCAGCGGGAGTAGGAGGAGCTCCTATAATTCACCCCTCCACTTT
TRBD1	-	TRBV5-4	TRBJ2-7	CASRTDRASYEQYF	TGTGCCAGCAGAACGGACAGGGCCTCCTACGAGCAGTACTTC
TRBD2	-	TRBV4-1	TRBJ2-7	CASSQPGLAGMVEQYF	TGCGCCAGCAGCCAACCTGGACTAGCGGGAATGGTTGAGCAGTACTTC
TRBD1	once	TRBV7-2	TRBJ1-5	CASSLGQGTSQPQHF	TGTGCCAGCAGCTTGGGACAGGGAACAAGTCAGCCCCAGCATTTT
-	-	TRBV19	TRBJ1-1	CASRSPDRNTEAFF	TGTGCCAGTCGGTCCCCGGACAGAAACACTGAAGCTTTCTTT
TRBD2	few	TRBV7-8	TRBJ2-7	CASSFKAGGLEEQYF	TGTGCCAGCAGCTTTAAAGCGGGGGGACTTGAGGAGCAGTACTTC
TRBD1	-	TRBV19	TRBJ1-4	CASSFGTGNEKLFF	TGTGCCAGTAGCTTCGGGACAGGGAATGAAAAACTGTTTTTT
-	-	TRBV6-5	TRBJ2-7	CASSYGERATYEQYF	TGTGCCAGCAGTTACGGGGAGCGGGCCACCTACGAGCAGTACTTC
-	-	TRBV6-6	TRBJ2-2	CASSWRGSGELFF	TGTGCCAGCAGTTGGCGGGGCTCCGGGGAGCTGTTTTTT
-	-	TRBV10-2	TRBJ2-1	CASSDSPSYNEQFF	TGCGCCAGCTCGGACAGCCCATCCTACAATGAGCAGTTCTTC
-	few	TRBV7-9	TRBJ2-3	CASSGEVGTDTQYF	TGTGCCAGCAGCGGGGAGGTCGGTACAGATACGCAGTATTTT
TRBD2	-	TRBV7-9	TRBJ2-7	CASSLTGTSAYYEQYF	TGTGCCAGCAGCCTAACCGGGACTAGCGCTTACTACGAGCAGTACTTC
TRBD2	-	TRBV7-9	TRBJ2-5	CASSLTSAEETQYF	TGTGCCAGCAGCTTAACTAGCGCCGAAGAGACCCAGTACTTC